Listed below are T cell receptor beta chains from one sample, sequenced in a study of T cells in Graves' hyperthyroidism and ophthalmopathy. TCRdb reprocessed the multiplex PCR reads with MiXCR, giving one entry per CDR3 protein. The table has approximately 400,000 distinct CDR3 sequences, roughly 19% seen once; the top ten hold around 3.6%. The sequenced material came from blood. These receptors all come from a woman in her late teens or twenties with Graves' hyperthyroidism. CDR3s include the opening cysteine and the closing phenylalanine or tryptophan. Fields, in order: clone size, V gene, J gene, D gene, CDR3 DNA, CDR3 protein. D genes are given only for firm matches. The size entry is marked missing in some rows and otherwise reads once, few, many or a size class.

clone size: many
V gene: TRBV24-1
J gene: TRBJ2-5
D gene: -
CDR3 DNA: TGTGCCACCAGTGGCATGGGGGGCCCTCGGGAGACCCAGTACTTC
CDR3 protein: CATSGMGGPRETQYF

clone size: many
V gene: TRBV11-2
J gene: TRBJ1-1
D gene: -
CDR3 DNA: TGTGCCAGCAGCTTAGCCACAGGCGGCACTGAAGCTTTCTTT
CDR3 protein: CASSLATGGTEAFF

clone size: few
V gene: TRBV2
J gene: TRBJ2-7
D gene: -
CDR3 DNA: TGTGCCAGCACCCAAGGCAGGGCTATAACCTACGATCAGTACTTC
CDR3 protein: CASTQGRAITYDQYF

clone size: many
V gene: TRBV12-3/TRBV12-4
J gene: TRBJ1-2
D gene: -
CDR3 DNA: TGTGCCAGCAGTCCAAACAGGAGAAACTATGGCTACACCTTC
CDR3 protein: CASSPNRRNYGYTF

clone size: many
V gene: TRBV28
J gene: TRBJ1-2
D gene: -
CDR3 DNA: TGTGCCAGCACCGTTGGGTATGGCTACACCTTC
CDR3 protein: CASTVGYGYTF

clone size: many
V gene: TRBV7-2
J gene: TRBJ2-7
D gene: TRBD1
CDR3 DNA: TGTGCCAGCAGCTCCTTCCCCGGACAGGGCTCCTACGAGCAGTACTTC
CDR3 protein: CASSSFPGQGSYEQYF

clone size: many
V gene: TRBV5-1
J gene: TRBJ1-1
D gene: -
CDR3 DNA: TGCGCCAGCACGCGGGGAATGAACACTGAAGCTTTCTTT
CDR3 protein: CASTRGMNTEAFF

clone size: many
V gene: TRBV3-1
J gene: TRBJ2-7
D gene: -
CDR3 DNA: TGTGCCAGCAGCCAACGGTCTCCGGAGGAGCAGTACTTC
CDR3 protein: CASSQRSPEEQYF

clone size: -
V gene: TRBV12-3/TRBV12-4
J gene: TRBJ1-5
D gene: -
CDR3 DNA: TGTGCCAGCAGTTTAGGGGTGGGAAGTCAGCCCCAGCATTTT
CDR3 protein: CASSLGVGSQPQHF

clone size: many
V gene: TRBV20-1
J gene: TRBJ2-7
D gene: -
CDR3 DNA: TGCAGTGCACAAGCCGGGACCTACGAGCAGTACTTC
CDR3 protein: CSAQAGTYEQYF

clone size: many
V gene: TRBV7-2
J gene: TRBJ2-7
D gene: TRBD2
CDR3 DNA: TGTGCCAGTAGCTTGGGGCTAGCGGGGGGTACCTACGAGCAGTACTTC
CDR3 protein: CASSLGLAGGTYEQYF

clone size: few
V gene: TRBV18
J gene: TRBJ2-5
D gene: -
CDR3 DNA: TGTGCCAGCTCACCAGCAGGGACCTCAGAGACCCAGTACTTC
CDR3 protein: CASSPAGTSETQYF

clone size: many
V gene: TRBV19
J gene: TRBJ2-2
D gene: -
CDR3 DNA: TGTGCCAGTCGCCGGGCCTTGAGCACCGGGGAGCTGTTTTTT
CDR3 protein: CASRRALSTGELFF

clone size: many
V gene: TRBV20-1
J gene: TRBJ2-7
D gene: -
CDR3 DNA: TGCAGTGCTAGACGGGGGGCCCCCTACGAGCAGTACTTC
CDR3 protein: CSARRGAPYEQYF

clone size: many
V gene: TRBV19
J gene: TRBJ1-1
D gene: TRBD1
CDR3 DNA: TGTGCTCACGAGTACGGACAGGGGGGGGATACTGAAGCTTTCTTT
CDR3 protein: CAHEYGQGGDTEAFF

clone size: many
V gene: TRBV2
J gene: TRBJ2-7
D gene: -
CDR3 DNA: TGTGCCAGCAGCTCGGACAGAAGGTCCTACGAGCAGTACTTC
CDR3 protein: CASSSDRRSYEQYF

clone size: many
V gene: TRBV28
J gene: TRBJ2-7
D gene: -
CDR3 DNA: TGTGCCAGCAGTTTTCCCAATTGGCGGGGAAGGTACGAGCAGTACTTC
CDR3 protein: CASSFPNWRGRYEQYF

clone size: many
V gene: TRBV27
J gene: TRBJ1-2
D gene: -
CDR3 DNA: TGTGCCAGCAGTACATCTTCTTTTTTGGGGGTAGACTATGGCTACACCTTC
CDR3 protein: CASSTSSFLGVDYGYTF

clone size: -
V gene: TRBV6-4
J gene: TRBJ2-3
D gene: TRBD1
CDR3 DNA: TGTGCCAGCAGTGACTCTGGACAGGGTTCAGATACGCAGTATTTT
CDR3 protein: CASSDSGQGSDTQYF

clone size: -
V gene: TRBV2
J gene: TRBJ2-7
D gene: -
CDR3 DNA: TGTGCCAGCAGGGAAGGCCTCGCCTTCACGGCCTACGAGCAGTACTTC
CDR3 protein: CASREGLAFTAYEQYF

clone size: -
V gene: TRBV6-4
J gene: TRBJ2-7
D gene: -
CDR3 DNA: TGTGCCAGCAGCCACCTTACTAACGTGCAGTACTTC
CDR3 protein: CASSHLTNVQYF

clone size: -
V gene: TRBV29-1
J gene: TRBJ1-5
D gene: -
CDR3 DNA: TGCAGCGTTGGACAGAGCAATCAGCCCCAGCATTTT
CDR3 protein: CSVGQSNQPQHF

clone size: -
V gene: TRBV15
J gene: TRBJ2-5
D gene: -
CDR3 DNA: TGTGCCACCAGCAGAGTTGAGGAGACCCAGTACTTC
CDR3 protein: CATSRVEETQYF

clone size: -
V gene: TRBV6-4
J gene: TRBJ1-4
D gene: -
CDR3 DNA: TGTGCCAGCAGTGACATAACCTTAAGGGACGCTAATGAAAAACTGTTTTTT
CDR3 protein: CASSDITLRDANEKLFF

clone size: many
V gene: TRBV19
J gene: TRBJ1-5
D gene: -
CDR3 DNA: TGTGCCAGTAGTATATGGGCCCAATATAGCAATCAGCCCCAGCATTTT
CDR3 protein: CASSIWAQYSNQPQHF